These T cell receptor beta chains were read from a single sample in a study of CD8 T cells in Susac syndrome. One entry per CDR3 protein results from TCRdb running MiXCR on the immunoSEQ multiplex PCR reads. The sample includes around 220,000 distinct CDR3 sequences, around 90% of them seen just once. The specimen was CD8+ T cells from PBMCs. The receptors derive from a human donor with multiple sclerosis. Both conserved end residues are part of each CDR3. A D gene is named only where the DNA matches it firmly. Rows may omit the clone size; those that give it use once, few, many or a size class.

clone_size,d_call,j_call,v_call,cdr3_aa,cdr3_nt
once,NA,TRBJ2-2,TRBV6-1,CASRGGAYTGELFF,TGTGCCAGCAGAGGGGGGGCCTACACCGGGGAGCTGTTTTTT
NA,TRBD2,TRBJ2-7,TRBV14,CASSPGGGLEQYF,TGTGCCAGCAGCCCTGGGGGAGGGCTCGAGCAGTACTTC
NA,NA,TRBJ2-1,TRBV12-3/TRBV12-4,CASSRETDYNEQFF,TGTGCCAGCAGCCGGGAGACGGACTACAATGAGCAGTTCTTC
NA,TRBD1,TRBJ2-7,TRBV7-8,CASSSAAGTGGEQYF,TGTGCCAGCAGCTCGGCCGCCGGGACAGGGGGCGAGCAGTACTTC
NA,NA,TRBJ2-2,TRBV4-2,CASSQDGSYLAGELFF,TGTGCCAGCAGCCAAGACGGGAGTTACTTGGCCGGGGAGCTGTTTTTT
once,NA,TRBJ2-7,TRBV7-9,CASSTPGTLYEQYF,TGTGCCAGCAGCACCCCGGGGACCCTCTACGAGCAGTACTTC
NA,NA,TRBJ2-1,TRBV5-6,CASSLVALGEQFF,TGTGCCAGCAGCTTAGTGGCCCTCGGTGAGCAGTTCTTC
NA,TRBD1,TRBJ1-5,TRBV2,CASRTGGDPSQPQHF,TGTGCCAGCAGGACAGGGGGTGACCCATCTCAGCCCCAGCATTTT
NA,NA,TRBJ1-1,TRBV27,CASIGSTEAFF,TGTGCCAGCATAGGTAGCACTGAAGCTTTCTTT
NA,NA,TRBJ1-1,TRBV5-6,CASSWGGGRTNTEAFF,TGTGCCAGCAGCTGGGGAGGGGGAAGGACAAACACTGAAGCTTTCTTT
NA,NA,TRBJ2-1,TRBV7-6,CASSLEVGTYNEQFF,TGTGCCAGCAGCTTAGAAGTAGGGACCTACAATGAGCAGTTCTTC
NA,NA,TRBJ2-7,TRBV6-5,CASSPGTANYEQYF,TGTGCCAGCAGTCCCGGCACAGCTAACTACGAGCAGTACTTC
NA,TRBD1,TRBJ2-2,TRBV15,CATSGLRQGTNTGELFF,TGTGCCACCAGCGGATTGAGACAGGGGACGAACACCGGGGAGCTGTTTTTT
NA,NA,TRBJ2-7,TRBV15,CATSRDVRGAQYF,TGTGCCACCAGCAGAGATGTTAGGGGCGCGCAGTACTTC
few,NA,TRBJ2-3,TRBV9,CASSVADTQYF,TGTGCCAGCAGCGTGGCAGATACGCAGTATTTT
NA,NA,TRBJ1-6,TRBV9,CASSEYNSPLHF,TGTGCCAGCAGCGAGTATAATTCACCCCTCCACTTT
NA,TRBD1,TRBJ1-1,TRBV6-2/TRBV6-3,CASSGTGGSTEAFF,TGTGCCAGCAGTGGGACAGGGGGTTCCACTGAAGCTTTCTTT
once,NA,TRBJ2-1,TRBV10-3,CASAQSSYNEQFF,TGTGCCAGCGCCCAGAGCTCCTACAATGAGCAGTTCTTC
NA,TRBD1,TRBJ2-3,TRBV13,CASSFRDRRTDTQYF,TGTGCCAGCAGCTTCAGGGACAGACGCACAGATACGCAGTATTTT
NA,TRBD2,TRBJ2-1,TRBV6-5,CASSSSGDLYNEQFF,TGTGCCAGCAGTTCTAGCGGAGACCTATACAATGAGCAGTTCTTC
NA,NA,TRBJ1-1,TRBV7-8,CASSPDTLGAFF,TGTGCCAGCAGCCCGGATACGCTCGGAGCTTTCTTT
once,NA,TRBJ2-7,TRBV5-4,CASSLGGVGTGYEQYF,TGTGCCAGCAGCTTGGGGGGAGTGGGAACGGGCTACGAGCAGTACTTC
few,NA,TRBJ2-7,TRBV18,CASSFGASYEQYF,TGTGCCAGCTCTTTTGGGGCCTCCTACGAGCAGTACTTC
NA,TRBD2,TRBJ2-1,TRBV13,CASSSWGGTSSIEQFF,TGTGCCAGCAGCTCCTGGGGGGGGACTAGCAGTATTGAGCAGTTCTTC
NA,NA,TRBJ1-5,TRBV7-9,CASSLAGNSNQPQHF,TGTGCCAGCAGCTTAGCGGGGAATAGCAATCAGCCCCAGCATTTT
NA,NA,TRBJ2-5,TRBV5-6,CASSLGLGYGETQYF,TGTGCCAGCAGCTTGGGTCTCGGGTATGGAGAGACCCAGTACTTC
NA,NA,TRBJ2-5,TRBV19,CASSTRDAQETQYF,TGTGCCAGTAGTACCCGGGACGCGCAAGAGACCCAGTACTTC
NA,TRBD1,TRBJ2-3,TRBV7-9,CASSFRQGEADTQYF,TGTGCCAGCAGCTTCAGACAGGGGGAAGCAGATACGCAGTATTTT
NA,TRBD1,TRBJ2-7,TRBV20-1,CSARGWTGLSYEQYF,TGCAGTGCTAGAGGGTGGACAGGGTTATCCTACGAGCAGTACTTC
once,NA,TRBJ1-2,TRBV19,CASRGDGYGYTF,TGTGCCAGTAGGGGAGACGGTTATGGCTACACCTTC
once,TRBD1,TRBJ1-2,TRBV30,CAWSSTLSRGRPYGYTF,TGTGCCTGGAGCTCAACTCTGAGTAGGGGGCGCCCCTATGGCTACACCTTC
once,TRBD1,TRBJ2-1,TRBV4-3,CASSRTHRDREQFF,TGCGCCAGCAGCCGAACACACCGGGACAGGGAGCAGTTCTTC
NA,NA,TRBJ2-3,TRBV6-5,CASSPERTDTQYF,TGTGCCAGCAGCCCAGAACGCACAGATACGCAGTATTTT